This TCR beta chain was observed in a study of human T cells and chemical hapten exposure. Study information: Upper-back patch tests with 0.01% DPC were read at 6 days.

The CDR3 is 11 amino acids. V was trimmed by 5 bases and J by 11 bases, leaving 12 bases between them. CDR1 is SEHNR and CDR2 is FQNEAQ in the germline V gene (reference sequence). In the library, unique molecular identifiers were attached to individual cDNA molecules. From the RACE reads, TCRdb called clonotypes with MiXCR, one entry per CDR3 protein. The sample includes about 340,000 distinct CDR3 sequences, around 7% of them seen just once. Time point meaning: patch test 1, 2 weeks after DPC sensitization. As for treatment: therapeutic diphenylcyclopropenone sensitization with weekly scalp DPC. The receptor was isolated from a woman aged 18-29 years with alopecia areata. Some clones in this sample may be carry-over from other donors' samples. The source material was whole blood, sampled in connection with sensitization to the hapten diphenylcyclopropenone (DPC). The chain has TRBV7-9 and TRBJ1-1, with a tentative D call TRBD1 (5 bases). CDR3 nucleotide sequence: TGTGCCAGCAGCGAGGACATAGGGGCTTTCTTT. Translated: CASSEDIGAFF. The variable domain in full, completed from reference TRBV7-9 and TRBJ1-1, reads DTGVSQNPRHKITKRGQNVTFRCDPISEHNRLYWYRQTLGQGPEFLTYFQNEAQLEKSRLLSDRFSAERPKGSFSTLEIQRTEQGDSAMYLCASSEDIGAFFGQGTRLTVV.